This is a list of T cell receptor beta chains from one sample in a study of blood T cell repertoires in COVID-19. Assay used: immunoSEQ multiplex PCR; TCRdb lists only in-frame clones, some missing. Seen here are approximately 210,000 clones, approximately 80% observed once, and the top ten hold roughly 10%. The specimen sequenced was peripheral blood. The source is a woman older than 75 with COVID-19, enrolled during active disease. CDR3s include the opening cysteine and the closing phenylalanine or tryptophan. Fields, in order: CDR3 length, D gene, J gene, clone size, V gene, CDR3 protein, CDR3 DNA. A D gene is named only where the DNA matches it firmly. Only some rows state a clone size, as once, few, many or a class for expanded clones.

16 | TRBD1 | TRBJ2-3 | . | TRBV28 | CASSSGTGGGTDTQYF | TGTGCCAGCAGTTCCGGGACAGGGGGTGGCACAGATACGCAGTATTTT
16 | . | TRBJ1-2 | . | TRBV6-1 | CASSEGFPEEPYGYTF | TGTGCCAGCAGTGAAGGATTTCCGGAGGAGCCCTATGGCTACACCTTC
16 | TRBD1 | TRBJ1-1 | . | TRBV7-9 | CASSSWSTGVNTEAFF | TGTGCCAGCAGCTCGTGGTCGACAGGGGTGAACACTGAAGCTTTCTTT
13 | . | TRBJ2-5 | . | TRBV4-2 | CASSQDGAWTQYF | TGTGCCAGCAGCCAAGATGGGGCCTGGACCCAGTACTTC
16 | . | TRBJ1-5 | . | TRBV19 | CASSIDFGVSNQPQHF | TGTGCCAGTAGTATAGATTTCGGGGTTAGCAATCAGCCCCAGCATTTT
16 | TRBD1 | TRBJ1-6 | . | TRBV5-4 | CASSSPGQGPVRPLHF | TGTGCCAGCAGCAGCCCGGGACAGGGTCCGGTAAGGCCCCTCCACTTT
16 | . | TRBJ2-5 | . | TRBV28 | CASSIPTQGFVETQYF | TGTGCCAGCAGCATCCCAACACAGGGTTTTGTAGAGACCCAGTACTTC
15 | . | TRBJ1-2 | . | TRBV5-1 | CASSLAKTEFGGYTF | TGCGCCAGCAGCTTGGCAAAGACGGAGTTTGGTGGCTACACCTTC
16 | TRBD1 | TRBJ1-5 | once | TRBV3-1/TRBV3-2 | CASSQAGTGRNQPQHF | TGTGCCAGCAGCCAGGCTGGGACAGGGAGAAATCAGCCCCAGCATTTT
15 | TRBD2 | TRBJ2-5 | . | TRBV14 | CASSRLAGGPETQYF | TGTGCCAGCAGCCGACTAGCGGGGGGCCCAGAGACCCAGTACTTC
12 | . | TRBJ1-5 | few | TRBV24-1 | CATSDSYQPQHF | TGTGCCACCAGTGATTCCTATCAGCCCCAGCATTTT
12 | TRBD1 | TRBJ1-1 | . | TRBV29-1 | CSVDPGQRDAFF | TGCAGCGTGGACCCGGGACAGCGAGATGCTTTCTTT
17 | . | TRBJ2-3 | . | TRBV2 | CASSEALQGLRTDTQYF | TGTGCCAGCAGTGAAGCGCTTCAGGGACTGCGCACAGATACGCAGTATTTT
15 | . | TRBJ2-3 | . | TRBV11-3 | CASSLTSGTPDTQYF | TGTGCCAGCAGCTTAACTTCCGGGACACCAGATACGCAGTATTTT
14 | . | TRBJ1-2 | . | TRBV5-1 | CASSSDGQGSGYTF | TGCGCCAGCAGCAGCGACGGTCAAGGGAGCGGCTACACCTTC